A single sample is the source of the 5 T cell receptor beta chains below, sequenced in a study of T cells after yellow fever vaccination. Using its own MiXCR run on the 5' RACE reads, TCRdb lists one record per CDR3 protein. The repertoire holds nearly 30,000 distinct CDR3 sequences, with less than 5.5% as singletons. The sequences come from CD8+ T cells sorted from PBMCs, collected 10 days after the yellow fever booster vaccination. The receptors stem from a man aged 25-45 years who received the YFV17D yellow fever vaccine.

Ten or more counts support this clonotype. J is TRBJ2-7 and V is TRBV28, with 7 positions matching TRBD1. The length of the CDR3 is 14 residues. The germline CDR1 and CDR2 sequences are MDHEN and SYDVKM. Losses at the gene ends were 1 base for V and 6 bases for J; bases not matched to a gene: 6. Written as DNA, the CDR3 is TGTGCCAGCAGTTTATACCGACAGGGCCTCGAGCAGTACTTC. Protein product: CASSLYRQGLEQYF. Full variable domain (rest looked up from reference TRBV28 and TRBJ2-7): DVKVTQSSRYLVKRTGEKVFLECVQDMDHENMFWYRQDPGLGLRLIYFSYDVKMKEKGDIPEGYSVSREKKERFSLILESASTNQTSMYLCASSLYRQGLEQYFGPGTRLTVT.

This clonotype was seen ten or more times. CDR3 loop: CASSFLGTGGDTEAFF. The DNA of the CDR3 is TGCGCCAGCAGCTTTTTAGGGACGGGCGGGGACACTGAAGCTTTCTTT. The chain uses TRBV5-1 and TRBJ1-1, with D possibly being TRBD1 (5 bases). Deletions cut 2 bases from V and 3 bases from J, with 17 bases between. Germline V gives CDR1 SGHRS, CDR2 YFSETQ. This CDR3 is built from 16 residues.

At least ten counts were recorded for this clonotype. V and J are TRBV5-6 and TRBJ2-7, with 7 bases lining up with TRBD2. The CDR3 sequence is 12 residues long. With 1 base clipped from V and 6 bases from J, the junction kept 1 base outside the gene matches. Germline lookup yields CDR1 SGHDT and CDR2 YYEEEE. As DNA, the CDR3 is TGTGCCAGCAGCTTGTCGGGGGGCGAGCAGTACTTC. As protein: CASSLSGGEQYF.

This clonotype was recorded many times. The chain uses TRBV12-3 or TRBV12-4 and TRBJ2-3; 10 nucleotides agree with TRBD2. The CDR3 runs to 17 residues. Trimming at V came to 6 bases and at J to 4 bases, leaving 13 bases not matched to a gene. For the CDR3, the DNA is TGTGCCAGCAGCTCCAGTAGCGGGAGGCTGCCCGCAGATACGCAGTATTTT. Amino acids: CASSSSSGRLPADTQYF.

This clonotype appeared many times. This CDR3 is CASGGPDYNEQFF. DNA of the CDR3: TGTGCCAGCGGAGGACCCGACTACAATGAGCAGTTCTTC. The chain combines TRBV28 with TRBJ2-1, with D maybe TRBD2 (5 bases). Germline V gene lookup returns CDR1 MDHEN and CDR2 SYDVKM. The CDR3 totals 13 residues. The V gene lost 8 bases and the J gene lost 3 bases, with 11 bases spanning the gap.